This is a list of T cell receptor beta chains from one sample in a study of beta chain features in type 1 diabetes. Sequenced by immunoSEQ multiplex PCR; TCRdb stores in-frame clones only, minus some. This sample has approximately 170,000 clones; less than 9.5% occur once, and the top ten carry 0.94%. Sequencing input: central memory CD4+ T cells from blood. The receptors were sampled from a woman aged 40-49 years with type 1 diabetes. Both conserved end residues are part of each CDR3. The order of the fields is V gene, clone size, J gene, D gene, CDR3 DNA, CDR3 protein. The D gene is left open where the match is weak. Clone size is given for some rows only: seen once, a few or many times, or a class if the clone is expanded.

v_call: TRBV6-5; clone_size: -; j_call: TRBJ1-2; d_call: -; cdr3_nt: TGTGCCAGCAGTACGGGGTCGCTATACGGCTACACCTTC; cdr3_aa: CASSTGSLYGYTF
v_call: TRBV6-5; clone_size: few; j_call: TRBJ1-3; d_call: -; cdr3_nt: TGTGCCAGCAGTTACTCGGCGGCACTTGGAAACACCATATATTTT; cdr3_aa: CASSYSAALGNTIYF
v_call: TRBV27; clone_size: few; j_call: TRBJ2-7; d_call: -; cdr3_nt: TGTGCCAGCAGGCTACAGGGTACGGGCGAGCAGTACTTC; cdr3_aa: CASRLQGTGEQYF
v_call: TRBV11-1; clone_size: -; j_call: TRBJ2-1; d_call: TRBD2; cdr3_nt: TGTGCCAGCAGCTTCCTCAGGGGACTAGCGGGAATTGAGCAGTTCTTC; cdr3_aa: CASSFLRGLAGIEQFF
v_call: TRBV5-1; clone_size: -; j_call: TRBJ2-7; d_call: TRBD1; cdr3_nt: TGCGCCAGCAGCCTAGGACAGGTCGGGGACGAGCAGTACTTC; cdr3_aa: CASSLGQVGDEQYF
v_call: TRBV9; clone_size: -; j_call: TRBJ1-5; d_call: TRBD1; cdr3_nt: TGTGCCAGCAGCCCGGGACAGGGGCTCGCGGGCAGCAATCAGCCCCAGCATTTT; cdr3_aa: CASSPGQGLAGSNQPQHF
v_call: TRBV9; clone_size: few; j_call: TRBJ2-2; d_call: -; cdr3_nt: TGTGCCAGCAGCGTAGTCGGGAGTGGCACCGGGGAGCTGTTTTTT; cdr3_aa: CASSVVGSGTGELFF
v_call: TRBV5-1; clone_size: few; j_call: TRBJ2-6; d_call: -; cdr3_nt: TGCGCCACTACGACCGGGCCAGGGGCCTCTGGGGCCAACGTCCTGACTTTC; cdr3_aa: CATTTGPGASGANVLTF
v_call: TRBV6-5; clone_size: -; j_call: TRBJ2-5; d_call: -; cdr3_nt: TGTGCCAGCAGTCCCAGGGGTTCGGAGACCCAGTACTTC; cdr3_aa: CASSPRGSETQYF
v_call: TRBV4-3; clone_size: few; j_call: TRBJ2-3; d_call: TRBD2; cdr3_nt: TGCGCCAGCAGCCAAGATAGCGGGGGGGCGGATACGCAGTATTTT; cdr3_aa: CASSQDSGGADTQYF
v_call: TRBV30; clone_size: -; j_call: TRBJ1-1; d_call: -; cdr3_nt: TGTGCCGGTAACCAGGGGATCACTGAAGCTTTCTTT; cdr3_aa: CAGNQGITEAFF
v_call: TRBV15; clone_size: -; j_call: TRBJ2-3; d_call: -; cdr3_nt: TGTGCCACCAGCGGTCTAGCGACAGATACGCAGTATTTT; cdr3_aa: CATSGLATDTQYF
v_call: TRBV18; clone_size: many; j_call: TRBJ2-7; d_call: -; cdr3_nt: TGTGCCAGCTCACCAAGCCAGGGGTACGAGCAGTACTTC; cdr3_aa: CASSPSQGYEQYF
v_call: TRBV5-4; clone_size: -; j_call: TRBJ2-2; d_call: TRBD2; cdr3_nt: TGTGCCAGCAGCTTGGGAGTAGCGGGGGCCTACACCGGGGAGCTGTTTTTT; cdr3_aa: CASSLGVAGAYTGELFF
v_call: TRBV19; clone_size: -; j_call: TRBJ1-1; d_call: TRBD1; cdr3_nt: TGTGCCAGTAGGGACCAGGGGGGCCTTTGGGGCACTGAAGCTTTCTTT; cdr3_aa: CASRDQGGLWGTEAFF
v_call: TRBV2; clone_size: few; j_call: TRBJ2-5; d_call: TRBD2; cdr3_nt: TGTGCCAGCAGTGAAGGGATAACTAGCGGGAGGGGGGAGGCCCAGTACTTC; cdr3_aa: CASSEGITSGRGEAQYF
v_call: TRBV9; clone_size: few; j_call: TRBJ2-1; d_call: TRBD2; cdr3_nt: TGTGCCAGCAGCCCGAGCTCCGGGACTAGCGGGAGGGAGAATGAGCAGTTCTTC; cdr3_aa: CASSPSSGTSGRENEQFF
v_call: TRBV5-1; clone_size: -; j_call: TRBJ2-1; d_call: -; cdr3_nt: TGCGCCAGCAGCTCCTCTGGGGAGCTGAACAATGAGCAGTTCTTC; cdr3_aa: CASSSSGELNNEQFF
v_call: TRBV9; clone_size: -; j_call: TRBJ2-5; d_call: TRBD1; cdr3_nt: TGTGCCAGCAGCCGGACAGGGATGGAGACCCAGTACTTC; cdr3_aa: CASSRTGMETQYF
v_call: TRBV4-3; clone_size: -; j_call: TRBJ2-7; d_call: -; cdr3_nt: TGCGCCAGCAGCCGAACAGGGTCGGGCTACGAGCAGTACTTC; cdr3_aa: CASSRTGSGYEQYF
v_call: TRBV9; clone_size: -; j_call: TRBJ2-3; d_call: TRBD1; cdr3_nt: TGTGCCAGCAGCGAAAACGTGGGACAGAGCACAGATACGCAGTATTTT; cdr3_aa: CASSENVGQSTDTQYF
v_call: TRBV25-1; clone_size: -; j_call: TRBJ1-5; d_call: -; cdr3_nt: TGTGCCAGCAGTGATTACAGTGATAATCAGCCCCAGCATTTT; cdr3_aa: CASSDYSDNQPQHF